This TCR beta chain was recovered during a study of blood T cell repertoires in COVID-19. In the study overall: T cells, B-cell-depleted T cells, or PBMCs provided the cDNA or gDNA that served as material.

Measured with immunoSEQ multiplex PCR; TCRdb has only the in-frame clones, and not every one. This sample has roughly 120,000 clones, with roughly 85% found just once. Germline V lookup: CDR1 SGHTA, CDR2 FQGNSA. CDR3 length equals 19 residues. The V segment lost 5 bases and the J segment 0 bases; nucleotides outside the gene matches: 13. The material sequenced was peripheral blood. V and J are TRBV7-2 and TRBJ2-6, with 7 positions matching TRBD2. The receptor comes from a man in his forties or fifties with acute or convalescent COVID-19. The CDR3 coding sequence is TGTGCCAGCAGCCCACGGGCGGGAGCCCCTGGCTCTGGGGCCAACGTCCTGACTTTC. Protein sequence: CASSPRAGAPGSGANVLTF.